What follows is one TCR beta chain and its context. This specimen comes from a study of control samples from healthy donors and cancer patients. Clones were sequenced by immunoSEQ multiplex PCR, and TCRdb holds only the in-frame ones, with some missing. The sample lists roughly 130,000 clones; 75% to 95% were seen once. There are 15 residues in the CDR3. J gave up 2 bases and V 3 bases, and 1 base lay outside the gene matches. CDR1 is PRHDT, CDR2 FYEKMQ, per germline (reference sequence). This rearrangement joins TRBV13 to TRBJ2-1, with 10 bases lining up with TRBD2. This sequence was found in a man aged 18-30 years in good health. Sequenced material: blood. As DNA, the CDR3 is TGTGCCAGCAGCTTGAGCGGGGGGGCCTACAATGAGCAGTTCTTC. This codes for CASSLSGGAYNEQFF.